The entry below gives a single TCR beta chain sequence along with its context. What it recognizes is unknown. The V end was cut by 0 bases, the J end by 8 bases, with 11 bases between. The CDR3 extends over 14 amino acids. CDR1 is MNHEY, CDR2 SVGAGI, per germline. Some second doses came at about 4 weeks and others at about 12 weeks; these were pooled. The repertoire was sequenced with immunoSEQ multiplex PCR; TCRdb's copy has only in-frame clones and lacks some. The sample has around 80,000 clones, roughly 85% seen once; the top ten hold 10%. The sample originates from a study of T cell responses to AZD1222 COVID-19 vaccine. The study, taken as a whole, reports: In the spike-specific TCR repertoire, nearly half reportedly target unmutated variant regions. The breadth and depth of Spike-specific TCRs increased once two AZD1222 doses had been given.

Here the sequenced sample was peripheral blood, taken 28 days after the second AZD1222 dose. V is TRBV6-5 and J is TRBJ2-1; D is ambiguous. This sequence originates from an adult who received the AZD1222 COVID-19 vaccine. CDR3 amino acids: CASSYSNIVDEQFF. For the CDR3, the DNA is TGTGCCAGCAGTTACTCGAACATTGTCGATGAGCAGTTCTTC.